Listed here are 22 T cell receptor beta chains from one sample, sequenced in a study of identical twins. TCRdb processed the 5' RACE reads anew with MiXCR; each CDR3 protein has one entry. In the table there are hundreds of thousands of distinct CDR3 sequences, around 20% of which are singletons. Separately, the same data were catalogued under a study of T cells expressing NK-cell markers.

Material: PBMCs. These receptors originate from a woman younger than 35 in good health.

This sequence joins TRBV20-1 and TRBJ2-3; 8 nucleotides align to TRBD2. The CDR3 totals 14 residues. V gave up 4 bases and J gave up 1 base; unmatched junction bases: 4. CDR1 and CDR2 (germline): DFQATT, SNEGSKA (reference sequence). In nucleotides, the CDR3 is TGCAGTGCTATCTACGGGGGGGGCACAGATACGCAGTATTTT. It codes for CSAIYGGGTDTQYF.

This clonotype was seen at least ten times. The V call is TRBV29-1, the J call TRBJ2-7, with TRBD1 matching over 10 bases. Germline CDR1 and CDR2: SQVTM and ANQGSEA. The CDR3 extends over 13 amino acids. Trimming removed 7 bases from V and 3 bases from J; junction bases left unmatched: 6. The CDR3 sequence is CSAKTGGHYEQYF. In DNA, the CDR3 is TGCAGCGCCAAGACAGGGGGCCACTACGAGCAGTACTTC.

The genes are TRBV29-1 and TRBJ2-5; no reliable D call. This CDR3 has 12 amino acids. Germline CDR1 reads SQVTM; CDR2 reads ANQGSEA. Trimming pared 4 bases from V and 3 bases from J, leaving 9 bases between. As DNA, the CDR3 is TGCAGCGTTGCGCCTCCAGAAGAGACCCAGTACTTC. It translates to CSVAPPEETQYF.

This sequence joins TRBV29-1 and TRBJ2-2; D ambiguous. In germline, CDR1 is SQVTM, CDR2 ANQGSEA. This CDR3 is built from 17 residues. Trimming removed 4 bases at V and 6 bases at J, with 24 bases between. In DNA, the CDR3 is TGCAGCGTTGTTTCCGACAACCCCAGGTCGATTGCCGGGGAGCTGTTTTTT. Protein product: CSVVSDNPRSIAGELFF.

CDR3 amino acids: CASRQGIVGTEAFF. CDR3 nucleotide sequence: TGCGCCAGCAGACAGGGAATCGTAGGCACTGAAGCTTTCTTT. The chain joins TRBV10-2 to TRBJ1-1, with a weak D call TRBD1 (6 bases). The CDR3 spans 14 residues. V lost 6 bases and J 4 bases, leaving 15 bases between the germline ends. Germline assignment: CDR1 WSHSY and CDR2 SAAADI.

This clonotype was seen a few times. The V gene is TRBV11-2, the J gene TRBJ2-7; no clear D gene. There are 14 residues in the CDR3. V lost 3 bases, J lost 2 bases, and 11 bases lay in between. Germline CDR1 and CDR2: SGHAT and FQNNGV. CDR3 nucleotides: TGTGCCAGCAGCTTCTATAGCCCTGCCTACGAGCAGTACTTC. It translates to CASSFYSPAYEQYF.

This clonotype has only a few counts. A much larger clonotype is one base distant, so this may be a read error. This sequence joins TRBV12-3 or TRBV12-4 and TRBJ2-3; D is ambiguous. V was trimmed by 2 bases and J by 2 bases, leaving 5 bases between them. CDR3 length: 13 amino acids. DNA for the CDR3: TGTGCCAGCAGTTTACGCGACACAGATACGCAGTATTTT. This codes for CASSLRDTDTQYF.

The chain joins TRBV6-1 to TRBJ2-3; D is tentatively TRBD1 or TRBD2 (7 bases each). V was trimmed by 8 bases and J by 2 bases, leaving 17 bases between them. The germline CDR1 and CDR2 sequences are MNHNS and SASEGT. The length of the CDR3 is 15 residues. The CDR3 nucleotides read TGTGCCAGCGTACGGGGAGGGGGCTACACAGATACGCAGTATTTT. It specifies CASVRGGGYTDTQYF.

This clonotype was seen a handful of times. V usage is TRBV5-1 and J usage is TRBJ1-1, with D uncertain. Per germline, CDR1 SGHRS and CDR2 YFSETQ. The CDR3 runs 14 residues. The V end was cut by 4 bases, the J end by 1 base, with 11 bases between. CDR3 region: CASSSGPGNTEAFF. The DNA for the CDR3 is TGCGCCAGCAGCAGCGGTCCAGGGAACACTGAAGCTTTCTTT.

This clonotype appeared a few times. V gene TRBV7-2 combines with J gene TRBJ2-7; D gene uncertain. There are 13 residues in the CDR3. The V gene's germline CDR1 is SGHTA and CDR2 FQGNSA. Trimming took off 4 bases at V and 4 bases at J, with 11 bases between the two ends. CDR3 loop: CASSSPAKYEQYF. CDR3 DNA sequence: TGTGCCAGCAGCTCCCCGGCTAAATACGAGCAGTACTTC.

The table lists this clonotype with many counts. CDR3 in amino acids: CSAISSGRASETQYF. As DNA, the CDR3 is TGCAGTGCTATATCTAGCGGGAGGGCCTCGGAGACCCAGTACTTC. J is TRBJ2-5 and V is TRBV20-1; 12 bases line up with TRBD2. V lost 4 bases, J lost 5 bases, and 8 bases stayed unmatched. The length of the CDR3 is 15 residues. Germline V lookup: CDR1 DFQATT, CDR2 SNEGSKA (reference sequence).

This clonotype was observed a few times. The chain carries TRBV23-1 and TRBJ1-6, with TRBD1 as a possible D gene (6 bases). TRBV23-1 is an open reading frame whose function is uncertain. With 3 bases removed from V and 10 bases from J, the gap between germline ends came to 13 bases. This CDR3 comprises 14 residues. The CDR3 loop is CASSQSTGKSPLHF. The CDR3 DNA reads TGCGCCAGCAGTCAGTCTACAGGGAAATCACCCCTCCACTTT.

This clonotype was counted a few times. Here the CDR3 DNA reads TGCGCCAGCAGCTTCACCGGGTCCCCCCGGGAGACCCAGTACTTC. It codes for CASSFTGSPRETQYF. The chain recombines TRBV5-1 with TRBJ2-5; D gene uncertain. The length of the CDR3 is 15 residues. In germline, CDR1 is SGHRS, CDR2 YFSETQ. The V end lost 2 bases, the J end lost 5 bases, and 16 bases lay between the germline ends.

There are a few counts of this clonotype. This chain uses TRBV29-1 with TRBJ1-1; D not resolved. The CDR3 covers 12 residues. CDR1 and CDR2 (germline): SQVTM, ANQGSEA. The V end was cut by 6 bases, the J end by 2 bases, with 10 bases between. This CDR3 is CSVTPANTEAFF. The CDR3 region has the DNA TGCAGCGTGACCCCCGCTAACACTGAAGCTTTCTTT.

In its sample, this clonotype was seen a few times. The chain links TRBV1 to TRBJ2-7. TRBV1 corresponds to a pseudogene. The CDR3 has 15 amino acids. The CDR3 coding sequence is TGCACCAGCAGCCAAGATTGGCGTCCGCGTGGGGAGCAGTACTTC. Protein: CTSSQDWRPRGEQYF.

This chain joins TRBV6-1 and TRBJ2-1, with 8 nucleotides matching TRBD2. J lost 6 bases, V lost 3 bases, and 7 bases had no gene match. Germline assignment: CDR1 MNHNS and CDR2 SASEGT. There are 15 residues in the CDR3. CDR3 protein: CASSERGGLGNEQFF. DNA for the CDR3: TGTGCCAGCAGTGAGCGCGGGGGGCTGGGCAATGAGCAGTTCTTC.

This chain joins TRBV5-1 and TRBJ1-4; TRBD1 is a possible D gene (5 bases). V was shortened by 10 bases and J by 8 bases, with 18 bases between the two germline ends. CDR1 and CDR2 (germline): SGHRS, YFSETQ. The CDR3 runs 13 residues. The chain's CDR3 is CASRRGDDEKLFF. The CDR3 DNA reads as TGCGCCTCCAGGCGGGGGGACGACGAAAAACTGTTTTTT.

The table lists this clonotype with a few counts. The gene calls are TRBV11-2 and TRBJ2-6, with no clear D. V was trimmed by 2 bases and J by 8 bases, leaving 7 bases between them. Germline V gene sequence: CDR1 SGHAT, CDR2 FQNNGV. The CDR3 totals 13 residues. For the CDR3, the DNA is TGTGCCAGCAGCTTATACGGTCCCAACGTCCTGACTTTC. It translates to CASSLYGPNVLTF.

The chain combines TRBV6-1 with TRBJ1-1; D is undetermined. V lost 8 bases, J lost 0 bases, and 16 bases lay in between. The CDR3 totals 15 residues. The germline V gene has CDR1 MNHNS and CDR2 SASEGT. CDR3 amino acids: CASGLTETMNTEAFF. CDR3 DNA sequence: TGTGCCAGCGGCCTAACAGAGACAATGAACACTGAAGCTTTCTTT.

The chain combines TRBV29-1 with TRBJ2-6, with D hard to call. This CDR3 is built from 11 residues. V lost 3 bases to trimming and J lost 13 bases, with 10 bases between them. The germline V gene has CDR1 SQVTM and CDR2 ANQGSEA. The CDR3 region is CSVDIGQVLTF. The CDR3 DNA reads TGCAGCGTTGATATAGGGCAGGTCCTGACTTTC.

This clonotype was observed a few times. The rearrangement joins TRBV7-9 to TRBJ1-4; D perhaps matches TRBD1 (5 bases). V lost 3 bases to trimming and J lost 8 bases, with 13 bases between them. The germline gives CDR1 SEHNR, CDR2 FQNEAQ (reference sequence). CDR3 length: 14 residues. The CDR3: CASSFSAGREKLFF. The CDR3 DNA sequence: TGTGCCAGCAGCTTTTCTGCAGGGCGAGAAAAACTGTTTTTT.

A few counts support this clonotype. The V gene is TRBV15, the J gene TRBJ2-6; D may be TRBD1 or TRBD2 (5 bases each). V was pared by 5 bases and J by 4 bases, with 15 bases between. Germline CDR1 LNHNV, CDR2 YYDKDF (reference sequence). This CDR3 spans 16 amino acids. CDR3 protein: CATSGYRRLGANVLTF. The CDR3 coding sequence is TGTGCCACCAGCGGATACAGGAGGCTGGGGGCCAACGTCCTGACTTTC.